Listed below are T cell receptor beta chains from one sample, sequenced in a study of patients and donors after allogeneic stem cell transplantation. TCRdb passed the RT-PCR reads through MiXCR, listing each CDR3 protein once. The sample records about a million distinct CDR3 sequences, approximately 19% being singletons. Sequencing was carried out using blood, either unsorted or a sorted T cell fraction (not recorded which). These receptors originate from a human donor who was either an allogeneic HSCT recipient or a stem cell or donor lymphocyte infusion donor (not recorded which). It is not recorded whose cells these are; they may come from a transplant donor. The CDR3 runs from the conserved cysteine through the conserved F or W. Fields, in order: CDR3 protein, CDR3 DNA, clone size, J gene, V gene, D gene, CDR3 length. D genes are given only for firm matches. Clone size appears in some rows only: once, few, many, or a class for an expanded clone.

cdr3_aa: CASSLPGQVNTGELFF
cdr3_nt: TGTGCCAGCAGTTTGCCGGGACAGGTGAACACCGGGGAGCTGTTTTTT
clone_size: -
j_call: TRBJ2-2
v_call: TRBV12-3/TRBV12-4
d_call: TRBD1
cdr3_length: 16

cdr3_aa: CSVGRAVVGEQFF
cdr3_nt: TGCAGCGTTGGCCGGGCTGTTGTTGGTGAGCAGTTCTTC
clone_size: many
j_call: TRBJ2-1
v_call: TRBV29-1
d_call: -
cdr3_length: 13

cdr3_aa: CSASRLVLGQWSSYEQYF
cdr3_nt: TGCAGTGCTAGTCGGCTTGTTCTGGGACAGTGGAGCTCCTACGAGCAGTACTTC
clone_size: -
j_call: TRBJ2-7
v_call: TRBV20-1
d_call: TRBD1
cdr3_length: 18

cdr3_aa: CASKRGSVGGIYGYTF
cdr3_nt: TGTGCCAGCAAAAGGGGCAGCGTCGGGGGGATCTATGGCTACACCTTC
clone_size: -
j_call: TRBJ1-2
v_call: TRBV6-1
d_call: -
cdr3_length: 16

cdr3_aa: CAWIQGEAFF
cdr3_nt: TGTGCCTGGATCCAGGGAGAGGCTTTCTTT
clone_size: -
j_call: TRBJ1-1
v_call: TRBV30
d_call: -
cdr3_length: 10

cdr3_aa: CASSYYRDRAQETQYF
cdr3_nt: TGCGCCAGCAGCTACTACCGGGACAGGGCTCAAGAGACCCAGTACTTC
clone_size: few
j_call: TRBJ2-5
v_call: TRBV5-1
d_call: TRBD1
cdr3_length: 16

cdr3_aa: CSARVPTYEQYF
cdr3_nt: TGCAGTGCTAGGGTCCCAACCTACGAGCAGTACTTC
clone_size: -
j_call: TRBJ2-7
v_call: TRBV20-1
d_call: -
cdr3_length: 12

cdr3_aa: CASRGQGTSKETQYF
cdr3_nt: TGTGCCAGCAGAGGTCAAGGGACTAGTAAAGAGACCCAGTACTTC
clone_size: -
j_call: TRBJ2-5
v_call: TRBV2
d_call: TRBD2
cdr3_length: 15

cdr3_aa: CASSLGGGVRVYEQYF
cdr3_nt: TGTGCCAGCAGCTTAGGTGGAGGCGTCAGGGTGTACGAGCAGTACTTC
clone_size: -
j_call: TRBJ2-7
v_call: TRBV7-2
d_call: -
cdr3_length: 16

cdr3_aa: CASSSGWGEQYF
cdr3_nt: TGTGCCAGCAGTTCGGGGTGGGGCGAGCAGTACTTC
clone_size: -
j_call: TRBJ2-7
v_call: TRBV27
d_call: -
cdr3_length: 12

cdr3_aa: CASGLGPNTEAFF
cdr3_nt: TGTGCTAGTGGCTTGGGGCCCAACACTGAAGCTTTCTTT
clone_size: many
j_call: TRBJ1-1
v_call: TRBV12-5
d_call: -
cdr3_length: 13

cdr3_aa: CASSQAQVPYEQYF
cdr3_nt: TGCGCCAGCAGCCAAGCACAGGTCCCCTACGAGCAGTACTTC
clone_size: few
j_call: TRBJ2-7
v_call: TRBV4-1
d_call: -
cdr3_length: 14

cdr3_aa: CASSYSFLTATNEKLFF
cdr3_nt: TGTGCCAGCAGTTACTCGTTCCTAACGGCTACTAATGAAAAACTGTTTTTT
clone_size: -
j_call: TRBJ1-4
v_call: TRBV6-5
d_call: -
cdr3_length: 17

cdr3_aa: CASSPTGTRTKNIQYF
cdr3_nt: TGTGCCAGCAGTCCTACCGGGACTCGGACTAAAAACATTCAGTACTTC
clone_size: -
j_call: TRBJ2-4
v_call: TRBV6-1
d_call: -
cdr3_length: 16

cdr3_aa: CASSYSPARGIQYF
cdr3_nt: TGTGCCAGCAGTTACAGCCCCGCTCGAGGCATTCAGTACTTC
clone_size: -
j_call: TRBJ2-4
v_call: TRBV6-2/TRBV6-3
d_call: -
cdr3_length: 14

cdr3_aa: CASSLEGGRGTDTQYF
cdr3_nt: TGTGCCAGCAGCCTCGAGGGGGGGCGGGGCACAGATACGCAGTATTTT
clone_size: -
j_call: TRBJ2-3
v_call: TRBV3-1
d_call: -
cdr3_length: 16

cdr3_aa: CASHGSQGVLPGANVLTF
cdr3_nt: TGTGCCAGCCATGGGTCACAGGGGGTACTACCTGGGGCCAACGTCCTGACTTTC
clone_size: -
j_call: TRBJ2-6
v_call: TRBV6-1
d_call: TRBD1
cdr3_length: 18

cdr3_aa: CASSHLGRGGELFF
cdr3_nt: TGTGCCAGCAGCCACCTTGGGCGTGGCGGGGAGCTGTTTTTT
clone_size: -
j_call: TRBJ2-2
v_call: TRBV7-2
d_call: -
cdr3_length: 14